These 7 T cell receptor beta chains were sequenced from one sample in a study of blood T cell repertoires in COVID-19. The data were produced by immunoSEQ multiplex PCR, yet TCRdb's version contains in-frame clones alone and is incomplete. The repertoire has 150,000 or so clones, approximately 88% of them found once; the top ten carry 6.6%. What was sequenced was PBMCs or T cells enriched from blood (not recorded which). Receptors were obtained from a woman in her forties or fifties who had recovered from COVID-19.

This clone has just one count. The rearrangement links TRBV5-1 to TRBJ2-6; 10 positions match TRBD1. Germline values: CDR1 SGHRS, CDR2 YFSETQ. V lost 4 bases to trimming and J lost 4 bases; unmatched junction nucleotides: 8. The CDR3 length is 17 residues. In DNA form, the CDR3 reads TGCGCCAGCAGCCCGCGACAGGGGGCAGGAGGGGCCAACGTCCTGACTTTC. It is translated as CASSPRQGAGGANVLTF.

In the case of this clone: The CDR3 carries no conserved terminal phenylalanine or tryptophan, so it likely arises from a read error. This chain uses TRBV7-3 with TRBJ1-6; possible D gene TRBD1, 5 bases. The germline V gene has CDR1 SGHTA and CDR2 FQGTGA. CDR3 length: 13 residues. Between the trimmed V and J ends, which lost 3 bases and 6 bases, there was a span of 6 bases. In DNA, the CDR3 is TGTGCCAGCAGCTTGACAGCTAATTCACCCCTCCACCTT. Protein product: CASSLTANSPLHL.

The V call is TRBV9, the J call TRBJ1-1; TRBD1 might be the D (6 bases). V shed 0 bases and J shed 4 bases, with 10 bases lying between them. Germline V CDR1 and CDR2: SGDLS, YYNGEE. The CDR3 has 14 residues. The CDR3 DNA sequence: TGTGCCAGCAGCGTAGCTGGGACAAGCACTGAAGCTTTCTTT. It yields the protein CASSVAGTSTEAFF.

The chain has TRBV27 and TRBJ1-5; tentatively, D is TRBD1 (5 bases). The V end lost 2 bases, the J end lost 3 bases, and 8 bases lay between the germline ends. CDR1 MNHEY and CDR2 SMNVEV come from the germline V gene (reference sequence). The CDR3 has 14 residues. The DNA for the CDR3 is TGTGCCAGCAGTTTAGCAGGGTTCAATCAGCCCCAGCATTTT. Amino acid sequence: CASSLAGFNQPQHF.

The chain is built from TRBV18 and TRBJ2-1; 13 bases fit TRBD2. The CDR3 is 15 amino acids. Germline loops: CDR1 KGHSH, CDR2 LQKENI. J gave up 8 bases and V 3 bases, and 4 bases lay outside the gene matches. CDR3 sequence (DNA): TGTGCCAGCTCACCGGGACTAGCGGGGCGCCATGAGCAGTTCTTC. It yields the protein CASSPGLAGRHEQFF. The complete variable domain, with remaining parts taken from reference TRBV18 and TRBJ2-1, reads NAGVMQNPRHLVRRRGQEARLRCSPMKGHSHVYWYRQLPEEGLKFMVYLQKENIIDESGMPKERFSAEFPKEGPSILRIQQVVRGDSAAYFCASSPGLAGRHEQFFGPGTRLTVL.

This rearrangement joins TRBV4-2 to TRBJ2-7; TRBD1 matches at 7 bases. The CDR3 sequence is 15 residues long. The trim removed 3 bases at V and 5 bases at J, leaving 10 bases unmatched. Germline V gene lookup returns CDR1 LGHNA and CDR2 YNFKEQ. CDR3 DNA sequence: TGTGCCAGCAGCCATCCTCGACAGGGAAACCACGAGCAGTACTTC. Its protein is CASSHPRQGNHEQYF.

The chain links TRBV19 to TRBJ2-3; 8 positions agree with TRBD1. J gave up 4 bases and V 3 bases, and 12 bases lay outside the gene matches. The germline V gene encodes CDR1 LNHDA and CDR2 SQIVND (reference sequence). The CDR3 is 17 amino acids. The CDR3 spells CASSMGTGIIYADTQYF. The CDR3 coding sequence is TGTGCCAGTAGTATGGGGACAGGTATAATCTACGCAGATACGCAGTATTTT.